The TCR beta chain under discussion was sequenced for a study of T cell responses to AZD1222 COVID-19 vaccine. Overall study results and limits: Reportedly, nearly half of unique spike TCRs recognized epitopes outside B.1.351/B.1.1.7 mutations. At baseline, just a handful of AZD1222 recipients tested seropositive.

The method was immunoSEQ multiplex PCR; TCRdb's version includes in-frame clones alone and lacks a portion of them. This table has roughly 200,000 clones, approximately 94% appearing once. This CDR3 comprises 14 residues. The germline gives CDR1 SNHLY, CDR2 FYNNEI. Trimming removed 2 bases from V and 3 bases from J, with 11 bases in between. To note about this clone: The antigen is unknown.

The gene calls are TRBV2 and TRBJ2-7, with no clear D. Material: peripheral blood, obtained on day 0 of MenACWY control vaccination. The receptor's source is an adult in good health. CDR3 coding DNA: TGTGCCAGCAGTGAAAAAGTGATCCACTACGAGCAGTACTTC. Amino acids: CASSEKVIHYEQYF.